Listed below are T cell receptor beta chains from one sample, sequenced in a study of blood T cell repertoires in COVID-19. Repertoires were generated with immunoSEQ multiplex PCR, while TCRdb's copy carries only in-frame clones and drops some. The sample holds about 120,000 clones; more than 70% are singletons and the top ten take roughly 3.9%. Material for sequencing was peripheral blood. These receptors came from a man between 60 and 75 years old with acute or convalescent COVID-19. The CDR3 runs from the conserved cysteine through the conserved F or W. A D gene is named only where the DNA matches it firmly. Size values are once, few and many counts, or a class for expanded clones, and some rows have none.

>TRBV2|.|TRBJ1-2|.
TGTGCCAGCAGTGGGACAATTATCGATGGCTACACCTTC
CASSGTIIDGYTF
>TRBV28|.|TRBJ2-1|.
TGTGCCAGCAGTCTCATCCAGGACTACAATGAGCAGTTCTTC
CASSLIQDYNEQFF
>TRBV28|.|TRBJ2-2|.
TGTGCCAGCACCGTCAGTAACACCGGGGAGCTGTTTTTT
CASTVSNTGELFF
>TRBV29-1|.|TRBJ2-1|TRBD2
TGCAGCGTTGAGGGGGTGGCGGGAGGGACGTACAATGAGCAGTTCTTC
CSVEGVAGGTYNEQFF
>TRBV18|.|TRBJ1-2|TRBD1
TGTGCCAGCTCATCAGGACAGGGGCTCTATGGCTACACCTTC
CASSSGQGLYGYTF
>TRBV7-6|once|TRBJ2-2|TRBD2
TGTGCCAGCAGCCCTAGACTAGCAGAGACCGGGGAGCTGTTTTTT
CASSPRLAETGELFF
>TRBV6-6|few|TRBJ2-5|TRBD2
TGTGCCAGCGCGACTCGGGGGGATTACCAAGAGACCCAGTACTTC
CASATRGDYQETQYF
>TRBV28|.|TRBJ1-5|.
TGTGCCAGCAGTTTCGGGGATAGGAATCAGCCCCAGCATTTT
CASSFGDRNQPQHF
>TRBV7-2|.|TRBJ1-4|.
TGTGCCAGCAGCGAAGGACTTAATGAAAAACTGTTTTTT
CASSEGLNEKLFF
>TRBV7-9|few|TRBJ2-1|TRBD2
TGTGCCAGCAGCTCCCGGGGACTAGCTAACAATGAGCAGTTCTTC
CASSSRGLANNEQFF
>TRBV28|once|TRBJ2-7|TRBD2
TGTGCCAGCAGGCCAGAGGGACTAGCGGGCTACGAGCAGTACTTC
CASRPEGLAGYEQYF
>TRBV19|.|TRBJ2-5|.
TGTGCCAGTAGTATGGGGGGGCCCCAAGAGACCCAGTACTTC
CASSMGGPQETQYF
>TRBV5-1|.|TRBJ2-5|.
TGCGCCAGCAGCTTGAACGGGGAGAGGGTAGAGACCCAGTACTTC
CASSLNGERVETQYF
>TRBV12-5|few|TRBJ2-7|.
TGTGCTAGTGGTTGCCAAAACGGGACTCCTACTGAGCAGTACTTC
CASGCQNGTPTEQYF
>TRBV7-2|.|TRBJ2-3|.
TGTGCCAGCAGCCAATCTAGCGAAGGGACGCAGTATTTT
CASSQSSEGTQYF
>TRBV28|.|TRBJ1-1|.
TGTGCCAGCAGTTTAATGGAGGGAAAGGGCCCTGAAGCTTTCTTT
CASSLMEGKGPEAFF
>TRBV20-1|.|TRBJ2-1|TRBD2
TGCAGTGCTAGTCTTCCTCTAGCGGCCTTGGGGAATGAGCAGTTCTTC
CSASLPLAALGNEQFF
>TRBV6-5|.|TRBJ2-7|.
TGTGCCAGCACCCAAGGCAGGGGCACCTACGAGCAGTACTTC
CASTQGRGTYEQYF
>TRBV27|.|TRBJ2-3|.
TGTGCCAGCTTTTCATTGGATACGCAGTATTTT
CASFSLDTQYF
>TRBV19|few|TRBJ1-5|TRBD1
TGTGCCAGTAGCGGACAGGGGGGTTATCAGCCCCAGCATTTT
CASSGQGGYQPQHF
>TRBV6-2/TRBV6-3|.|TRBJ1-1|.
TGTGCCAGCAGCCAAGGGGGGAACACTGAAGCTTTCTTT
CASSQGGNTEAFF
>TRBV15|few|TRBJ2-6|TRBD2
TGTGCCACCACCCCCCGGGGGGGGGACTTAAACTCTGGGGCCAACGTCCTGACTTTC
CATTPRGGDLNSGANVLTF
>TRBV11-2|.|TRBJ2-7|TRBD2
TGTGCCAGCAGCCCACTAGCGAACGAGCAGTACTTC
CASSPLANEQYF
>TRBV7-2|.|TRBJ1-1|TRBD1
TGTGCCAGCAGCTTCGGACAGGGGGCTTGGGGCACTGAAGCTTTCTTT
CASSFGQGAWGTEAFF
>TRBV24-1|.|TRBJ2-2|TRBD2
TGTGCCACCAGTGATTTTGGGACTAGCGGGATCACCGGGGAGCTGTTTTTT
CATSDFGTSGITGELFF
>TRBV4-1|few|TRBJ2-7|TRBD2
TGCGCCAGCAGCCAAGAAAGGCTAGCGGGGCCTAGGTACGAGCAGTACTTC
CASSQERLAGPRYEQYF
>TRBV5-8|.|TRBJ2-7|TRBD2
TGTGCCAGCAGCCCGGGGGGACCAGGCAACGAGCAGTACTTC
CASSPGGPGNEQYF
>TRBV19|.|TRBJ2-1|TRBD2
TGTGCCAGTAGTCGGGAGACTAGCGGGAGGGCCAGTGAGCAGTTCTTC
CASSRETSGRASEQFF
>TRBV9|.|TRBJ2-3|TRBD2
TGTGCCAGCACGGTAACGGAACTAGCGGACAGCACAGATACGCAGTATTTT
CASTVTELADSTDTQYF